This paragraph covers one T cell receptor beta chain sequence. The target antigen is unknown. The data stem from a study of cytomegalovirus exposure and HLA in healthy donors. For the study at large: The approximately 120 validation repertoires, a later analysis reported, used the same platform as the approximately 700 first-cohort repertoires. The study's findings and limits: Reported performance of the classifier showed diagnosis of cytomegalovirus status with high specificity and sensitivity.

V dropped 5 bases and J dropped 5; count of bases not matched to a gene: 9. CDR1 is PRHDT and CDR2 is FYEKMQ in the germline V gene (reference sequence). The CDR3 has 15 residues. TCRdb's copy holds only in-frame clones and misses some; the assay was immunoSEQ multiplex PCR. Of roughly 330,000 clones in the sample, about nine tenths were seen once. The sequenced sample was PBMCs. The chain recombines TRBV13 with TRBJ2-5; 9 nucleotides line up with TRBD1. This TCR was sampled from a young woman in good health and CMV-seropositive. CDR3 in DNA: TGTGCCAGCAGCCCCTGGACAGGGGCATGGGAGACCCAGTACTTC. Its protein is CASSPWTGAWETQYF.